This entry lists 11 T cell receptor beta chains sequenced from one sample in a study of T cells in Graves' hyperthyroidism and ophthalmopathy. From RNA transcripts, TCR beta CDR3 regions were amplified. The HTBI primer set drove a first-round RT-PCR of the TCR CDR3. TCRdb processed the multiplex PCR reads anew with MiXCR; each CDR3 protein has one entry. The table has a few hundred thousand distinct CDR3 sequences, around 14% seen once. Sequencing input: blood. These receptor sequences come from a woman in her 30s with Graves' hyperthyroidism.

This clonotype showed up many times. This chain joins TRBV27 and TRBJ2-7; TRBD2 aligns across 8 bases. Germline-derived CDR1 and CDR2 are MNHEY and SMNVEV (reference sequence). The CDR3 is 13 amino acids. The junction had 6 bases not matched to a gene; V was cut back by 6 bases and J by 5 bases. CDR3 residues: CASSTGTRDEQYF. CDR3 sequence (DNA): TGTGCCAGCAGCACAGGGACTAGGGACGAGCAGTACTTC.

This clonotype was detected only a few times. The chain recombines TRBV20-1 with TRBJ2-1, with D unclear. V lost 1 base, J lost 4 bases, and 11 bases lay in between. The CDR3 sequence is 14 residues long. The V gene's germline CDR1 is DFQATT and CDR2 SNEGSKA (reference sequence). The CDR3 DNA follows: TGCAGTGCTAGAGCGGCAGGTCAATACAATGAGCAGTTCTTC. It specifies CSARAAGQYNEQFF.

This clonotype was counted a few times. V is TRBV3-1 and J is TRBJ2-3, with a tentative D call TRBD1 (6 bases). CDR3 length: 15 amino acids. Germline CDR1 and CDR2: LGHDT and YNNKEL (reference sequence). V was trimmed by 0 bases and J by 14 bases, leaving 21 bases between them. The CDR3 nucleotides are TGTGCCAGCAGCCAAGATCGATCAGGGGTGGTCCGACCGTATTTT. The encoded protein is CASSQDRSGVVRPYF.

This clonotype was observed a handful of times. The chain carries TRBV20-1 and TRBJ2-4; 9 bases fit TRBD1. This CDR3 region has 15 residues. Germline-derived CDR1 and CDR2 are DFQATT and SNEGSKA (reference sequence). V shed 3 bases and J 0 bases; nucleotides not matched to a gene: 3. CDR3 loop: CSARGDREAKNIQYF. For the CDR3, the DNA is TGCAGTGCTAGGGGGGACAGGGAAGCCAAAAACATTCAGTACTTC.

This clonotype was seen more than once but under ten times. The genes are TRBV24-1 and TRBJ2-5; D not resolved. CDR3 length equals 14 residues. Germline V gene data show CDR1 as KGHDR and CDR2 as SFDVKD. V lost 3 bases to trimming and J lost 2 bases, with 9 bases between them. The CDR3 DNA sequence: TGTGCCACCAGTGATCCTTACTCACAAGAGACCCAGTACTTC. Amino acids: CATSDPYSQETQYF.

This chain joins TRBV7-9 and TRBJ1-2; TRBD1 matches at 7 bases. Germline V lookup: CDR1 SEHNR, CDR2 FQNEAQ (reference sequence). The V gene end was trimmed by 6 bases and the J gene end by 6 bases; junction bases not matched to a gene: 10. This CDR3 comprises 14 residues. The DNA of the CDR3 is TGTGCCAGCAGTTTCGCAGGGACAGCAAATGGCTACACCTTC. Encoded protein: CASSFAGTANGYTF.

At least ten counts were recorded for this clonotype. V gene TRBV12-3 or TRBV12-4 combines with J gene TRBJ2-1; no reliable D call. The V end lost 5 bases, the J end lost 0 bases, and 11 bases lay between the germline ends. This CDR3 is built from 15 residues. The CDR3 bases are TGTGCCAGCAGTCTCCAACCCAGCTCCTACAATGAGCAGTTCTTC. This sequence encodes CASSLQPSSYNEQFF.

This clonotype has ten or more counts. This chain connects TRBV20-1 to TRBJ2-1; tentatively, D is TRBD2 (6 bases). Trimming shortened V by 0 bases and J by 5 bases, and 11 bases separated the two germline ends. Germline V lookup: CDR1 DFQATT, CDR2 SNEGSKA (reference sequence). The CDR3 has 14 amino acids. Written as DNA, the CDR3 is TGCAGTGCTAGAGAACTAGCTCTGGACAATGAGCAGTTCTTC. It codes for CSARELALDNEQFF.

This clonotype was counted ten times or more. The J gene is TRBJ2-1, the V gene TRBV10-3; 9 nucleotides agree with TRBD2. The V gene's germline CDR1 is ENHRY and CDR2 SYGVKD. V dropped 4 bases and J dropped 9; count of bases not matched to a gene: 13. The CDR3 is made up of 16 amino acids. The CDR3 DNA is TGTGCCATCAGTGGCCATAGGGCGGGAGGGCCGGTTGAGCAGTTCTTC. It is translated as CAISGHRAGGPVEQFF.

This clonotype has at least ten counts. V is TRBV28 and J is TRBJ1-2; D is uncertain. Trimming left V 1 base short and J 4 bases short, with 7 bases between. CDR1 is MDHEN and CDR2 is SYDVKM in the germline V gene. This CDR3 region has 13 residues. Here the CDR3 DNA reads TGTGCCAGCAGTTTATCAGCACCCTATGGCTACACCTTC. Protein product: CASSLSAPYGYTF.

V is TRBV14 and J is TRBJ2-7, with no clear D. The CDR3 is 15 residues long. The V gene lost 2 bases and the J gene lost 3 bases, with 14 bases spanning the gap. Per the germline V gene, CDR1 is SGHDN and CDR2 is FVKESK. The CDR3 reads CASSQLGKEDYEQYF. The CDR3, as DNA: TGTGCCAGCAGCCAACTTGGGAAGGAAGACTACGAGCAGTACTTC.